The 18 T cell receptor beta chains reported below all come from one sample, sequenced in a study of beta chain features in type 1 diabetes. Reverse transcribing all isolated RNA meant expressed TCRB transcripts were sequenced. Sequencing was performed with immunoSEQ multiplex PCR; in TCRdb, only in-frame clones are kept and a portion is missing. The sample holds hundreds of thousands of clones, 9.6% seen once. Sequenced sample: naive CD4+ T cells from blood. Receptors originate from a woman between 18 and 30 years old in good health.

The J gene is TRBJ1-1, the V gene TRBV7-6, with TRBD1 as a possible D gene (5 bases). Germline CDR1 is SGHVS and CDR2 is FNYEAQ. V was clipped by 0 bases and J by 0 bases, with 8 bases between them. This CDR3 region has 15 residues. DNA of the CDR3: TGTGCCAGCAGCTTAGCCCCGGACATGAACACTGAAGCTTTCTTT. Its translation: CASSLAPDMNTEAFF.

This clone occurred a few times. This chain uses TRBV5-1 with TRBJ2-3, with 16 bases matching TRBD2. The V gene end was trimmed by 4 bases and the J gene end by 5 bases; junction bases not matched to a gene: 7. The germline V gene has CDR1 SGHRS and CDR2 YFSETQ. The CDR3 spans 17 residues. Here the CDR3 DNA reads TGCGCCAGCAGCAGGGGACTAGCGGGAGGGCCGAAAGATACGCAGTATTTT. This translates into CASSRGLAGGPKDTQYF. Looking up the rest from reference TRBV5-1 and TRBJ2-3 gives the full variable domain: KAGVTQTPRYLIKTRGQQVTLSCSPISGHRSVSWYQQTPGQGLQFLFEYFSETQRNKGNFPGRFSGRQFSNSRSEMNVSTLELGDSALYLCASSRGLAGGPKDTQYFGPGTRLTVL.

The rearrangement joins TRBV5-1 to TRBJ1-1, with 8 bases lining up with TRBD1. Per germline, CDR1 SGHRS and CDR2 YFSETQ. The CDR3 has 14 amino acids. Unmatched junction bases numbered 4, after V lost 4 bases and J lost 2 bases. The CDR3 region is CASSRGQGNTEAFF. The DNA for the CDR3 is TGCGCCAGCAGCCGAGGACAGGGAAACACTGAAGCTTTCTTT.

The chain recombines TRBV7-9 with TRBJ1-2; 8 bases agree with TRBD1. Germline V gene sequence: CDR1 SEHNR, CDR2 FQNEAQ (reference sequence). The V gene end was trimmed by 0 bases and the J gene end by 4 bases; junction bases not matched to a gene: 4. This CDR3 comprises 15 residues. CDR3 in amino acids: CASSLAGQGGYGYTF. In nucleotides, the CDR3 is TGTGCCAGCAGCTTAGCAGGACAGGGCGGCTATGGCTACACCTTC.

The gene calls are TRBV6-5 and TRBJ1-2; D gene unclear. This CDR3 comprises 15 residues. The V gene's germline CDR1 is MNHEY and CDR2 SVGAGI. V lost 1 base and J lost 2, with 11 bases in between. CDR3 DNA sequence: TGTGCCAGCAGTTACTTTCCCCCGGGGAACTATGGCTACACCTTC. The encoded protein is CASSYFPPGNYGYTF.

This clone was seen more than once but under ten times. V gene TRBV11-2 combines with J gene TRBJ2-2; the match to TRBD2 covers 11 bases. This CDR3 spans 18 amino acids. Germline V lookup: CDR1 SGHAT, CDR2 FQNNGV. V lost 1 base and J lost 1; bases outside the gene matches: 5. CDR3 in DNA: TGTGCCAGCAGCTTAGCCATAGGACTAGCGGGGAACACCGGGGAGCTGTTTTTT. Protein sequence: CASSLAIGLAGNTGELFF.

This chain connects TRBV5-6 to TRBJ2-1, with 9 positions matching TRBD2. This CDR3 spans 14 amino acids. Germline loops: CDR1 SGHDT, CDR2 YYEEEE. V was pared by 3 bases and J by 7 bases, with 5 bases of the junction left unmatched. The chain's CDR3 is CASSSGLARNEQFF. The CDR3 coding sequence is TGTGCCAGCAGCTCGGGACTAGCTCGGAATGAGCAGTTCTTC.

V usage is TRBV4-1 and J usage is TRBJ1-2, with 7 bases that match TRBD1. Losses at the gene ends were 1 base for V and 4 bases for J; bases not matched to a gene: 0. Germline-derived CDR1 and CDR2 are MGHRA and YSYEKL. This CDR3 region has 13 residues. CDR3 amino acids: CASSQGDSYGYTF. In DNA form, the CDR3 reads TGCGCCAGCAGCCAAGGGGACAGCTATGGCTACACCTTC.

This chain links TRBV30 with TRBJ1-2; the D gene is possibly TRBD1 (5 bases). The germline V and J ends were trimmed by 2 bases and 5 bases, with 21 bases remaining between them. CDR1 is GTSNPN, CDR2 SVGIG, per germline (reference sequence). This CDR3 has 16 amino acids. CDR3 in DNA: TGTGCCTGGAGTCCCACTTTGCGGGGACGGCCTTATGGCTACACCTTC. Translating gives CAWSPTLRGRPYGYTF.

The rearrangement uses TRBV6-4 and TRBJ2-2; 11 bases line up with TRBD2. Germline values: CDR1 MRHNA, CDR2 SNTAGT. With 4 bases clipped from V and 7 bases from J, the junction kept 5 bases outside the gene matches. CDR3 length: 15 amino acids. The CDR3, as DNA: TGTGCCAGCAGTGTACTAGCGGGAGCAGACGGGGAGCTGTTTTTT. Translated: CASSVLAGADGELFF.

This clone was counted a few times. This chain connects TRBV6-1 to TRBJ2-7; D unclear. The V and J ends lost 8 bases and 7 bases respectively, with 15 bases between them. This CDR3 spans 12 amino acids. Looked up from germline, CDR1 is MNHNS and CDR2 is SASEGT. The CDR3 nucleotides are TGTGCCAGCGCCGGCCGACTGAGTGAGCAGTACTTC. This sequence encodes CASAGRLSEQYF.

The chain uses TRBV7-8 and TRBJ1-1, with TRBD1 as a possible D gene (5 bases). The V end was cut by 4 bases, the J end by 3 bases, with 18 bases between. CDR1 SGHVS and CDR2 FQNEAQ come from the germline V gene. The CDR3 spans 16 residues. CDR3 DNA sequence: TGTGCCAGCAGCTCATACGGGGGACGGAGGGACACTGAAGCTTTCTTT. Amino acid sequence: CASSSYGGRRDTEAFF. Full variable domain (outside the CDR3, taken from reference TRBV7-8 and TRBJ1-1): GAGVSQSPRYKVAKRGQDVALRCDPISGHVSLFWYQQALGQGPEFLTYFQNEAQLDKSGLPSDRFFAERPEGSVSTLKIQRTQQEDSAVYLCASSSYGGRRDTEAFFGQGTRLTVV.

Note on this clone: Other DNA variants within this sample encode the same CDR3. The chain links TRBV5-1 to TRBJ2-1, with 13 bases aligning to TRBD2. From germline, CDR1 is SGHRS and CDR2 YFSETQ. Trimming removed 3 bases from V and 8 bases from J; junction bases left unmatched: 5. CDR3 length equals 15 residues. As DNA, the CDR3 is TGCGCCAGCAGCTCTGGACTAGCGGGAGTGGATGAGCAGTTCTTC. Protein: CASSSGLAGVDEQFF.

J is TRBJ1-1 and V is TRBV6-1, with a tentative D call TRBD1 (5 bases). Trimming shortened V by 5 bases and J by 2 bases, and 12 bases separated the two germline ends. The CDR3 runs to 14 residues. Germline CDR1 MNHNS, CDR2 SASEGT. In nucleotides, the CDR3 is TGTGCCAGCAGTCGAACAGGAGCAAACACTGAAGCTTTCTTT. It yields the protein CASSRTGANTEAFF.

The chain recombines TRBV19 with TRBJ1-5, with D possibly matching TRBD1 (5 bases). From germline, CDR1 is LNHDA and CDR2 SQIVND (reference sequence). V was clipped by 3 bases and J by 0 bases, with 9 bases between them. The CDR3 consists of 15 residues. The chain's CDR3 is CASSMTVHSNQPQHF. CDR3 in DNA: TGTGCCAGTAGTATGACAGTCCATAGCAATCAGCCCCAGCATTTT.

The chain couples TRBV11-3 to TRBJ2-7, with 14 bases aligning to TRBD2. CDR1 is SGHNT, CDR2 YENEEA, per germline. The ends lost 2 bases at V and 2 bases at J; junction bases unmatched: 14. CDR3 length: 20 residues. Written as DNA, the CDR3 is TGTGCCAGCAGCTTATACTGGAGGCCGGGACTAGCGGGAGACGCCTACGAGCAGTACTTC. Protein sequence: CASSLYWRPGLAGDAYEQYF.

This clone occurred a few times. The chain carries TRBV7-3 and TRBJ2-5, with 10 bases aligning to TRBD2. The CDR3 runs 17 residues. Germline V gene sequence: CDR1 SGHTA, CDR2 FQGTGA. The trim removed 0 bases at V and 5 bases at J, leaving 9 bases unmatched. CDR3 loop: CASSLTPAGGPGETQYF. The CDR3 DNA reads as TGTGCCAGCAGCTTAACGCCAGCGGGGGGGCCCGGGGAGACCCAGTACTTC.

This clone was counted between two and nine times. The chain employs TRBV7-9 and TRBJ2-1; 9 bases agree with TRBD2. This CDR3 is built from 17 residues. Germline-derived CDR1 and CDR2 are SEHNR and FQNEAQ (reference sequence). The trim removed 2 bases at V and 6 bases at J, leaving 11 bases unmatched. In DNA, the CDR3 is TGTGCCAGCAGCTTATCACTAGCGGGTTATAAGGGCAATGAGCAGTTCTTC. Its protein is CASSLSLAGYKGNEQFF.